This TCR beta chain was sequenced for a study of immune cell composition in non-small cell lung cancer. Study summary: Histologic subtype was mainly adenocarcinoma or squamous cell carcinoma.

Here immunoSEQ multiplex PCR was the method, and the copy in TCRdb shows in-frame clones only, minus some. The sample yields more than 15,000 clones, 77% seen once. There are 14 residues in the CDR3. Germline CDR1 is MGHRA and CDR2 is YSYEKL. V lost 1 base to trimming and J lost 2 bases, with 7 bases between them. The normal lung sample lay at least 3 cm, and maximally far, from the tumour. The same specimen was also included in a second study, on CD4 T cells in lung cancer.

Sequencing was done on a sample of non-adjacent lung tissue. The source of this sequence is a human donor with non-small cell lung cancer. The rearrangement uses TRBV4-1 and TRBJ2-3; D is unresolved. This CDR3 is CASSQVPYTDTQYF. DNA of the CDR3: TGCGCCAGCAGCCAAGTCCCCTACACAGATACGCAGTATTTT.